In its sample, the clone carrying this T cell receptor beta chain was seen many times. TCRdb passed the 5' RACE reads through MiXCR, listing each CDR3 protein once. The repertoire includes around 150,000 distinct CDR3 sequences, 25% to 40% of them detected once, and approximately 12% sits in the top ten. This sample is part of a study of T-cell memory formation after mild COVID-19. Germline CDR1 SGDLS, CDR2 YYNGEE. This CDR3 spans 14 amino acids. Trimming shortened V by 6 bases and J by 3 bases, and 13 bases separated the two germline ends. The origin of this receptor is an adult woman who had mild COVID-19 (a few samples of this study predate the infection). Cell type and time point are not known. The sequenced material came from PBMCs or a T cell subset sorted from them (not recorded which). The rearrangement uses TRBV9 and TRBJ1-5, with D possibly TRBD1 on 6 matching bases. CDR3 DNA sequence: TGTGCCAGCAACGTTGACAGGAACAATCAGCCCCAGCATTTT. Protein product: CASNVDRNNQPQHF.